Presented here are 10 T cell receptor beta chains from one specimen sequenced in a study of response to subunit inactivated influenza vaccine. Each CDR3 protein is one row after TCRdb ran MiXCR on the RT-PCR reads. The table records about 500,000 distinct CDR3 sequences, around 7.9% of them present only once. The source material was PBMCs from blood, sampled around 25 months after vaccination. These receptor sequences come from a man aged 50 to 69 who received an inactivated influenza vaccine.

There are many counts of this clonotype. This rearrangement joins TRBV4-1 to TRBJ1-1; D might be TRBD1 (5 bases). The length of the CDR3 is 14 residues. The germline V and J ends were trimmed by 9 bases and 0 bases, with 14 bases remaining between them. Germline loops: CDR1 MGHRA, CDR2 YSYEKL. The CDR3 sequence is CASRQSAMNTEAFF. The CDR3, as DNA: TGCGCCAGTAGACAGAGCGCGATGAACACTGAAGCTTTCTTT.

V gene TRBV11-2 combines with J gene TRBJ2-1; 9 bases align to TRBD2. V was pared by 0 bases and J by 10 bases, with 7 bases of the junction left unmatched. This CDR3 is 15 amino acids long. CDR1 and CDR2 from the germline V gene are SGHAT and FQNNGV. The CDR3 loop is CASSLERGGRIEQFF. CDR3 DNA: TGTGCCAGCAGCTTAGAGCGGGGGGGCCGTATAGAGCAGTTCTTC.

The chain carries TRBV7-9 and TRBJ2-7; D is ambiguous. The CDR3 has 15 residues. Germline CDR1 SEHNR, CDR2 FQNEAQ (reference sequence). Trimming pared 6 bases from V and 0 bases from J, leaving 15 bases between. Written as DNA, the CDR3 is TGTGCCAGCAGTGCCGGCCTTTCCCTCTCCTACGAGCAGTACTTC. Its translation is CASSAGLSLSYEQYF.

This clonotype occurred many times. The V call is TRBV11-2, the J call TRBJ1-6, with 10 bases that match TRBD1. J lost 7 bases, V lost 0 bases, and 0 bases had no gene match. The CDR3 is 15 amino acids. The germline V gene has CDR1 SGHAT and CDR2 FQNNGV. CDR3 sequence (DNA): TGTGCCAGCAGCTTAGAGGGACAGGGGAATTCACCCCTCCACTTT. Its protein product is CASSLEGQGNSPLHF.

This clonotype was observed a few times. The gene calls are TRBV2 and TRBJ1-6; D perhaps matches TRBD1 (5 bases). The CDR3 sequence is 13 residues long. The ends were cut back, 4 bases at V and 7 bases at J, with 8 bases in the middle. Germline V gene data show CDR1 as SNHLY and CDR2 as FYNNEI. The CDR3 bases are TGTGCCAGCAGTGTTGCAGGGAATTCACCCCTCCACTTT. Its translation is CASSVAGNSPLHF.

This clonotype was picked up many times. The V and J genes are TRBV5-1 and TRBJ2-5, with D maybe TRBD1 (6 bases). Germline CDR1 reads SGHRS; CDR2 reads YFSETQ. The CDR3 is 14 amino acids. V was shortened by 3 bases and J by 4 bases, with 13 bases between the two germline ends. The CDR3: CASSSGHSRETQYF. CDR3 DNA sequence: TGCGCCAGCAGCTCGGGACACAGTAGAGAGACCCAGTACTTC.

This clonotype was seen ten or more times. The chain employs TRBV28 and TRBJ2-5; a weak D match, TRBD1 (5 bases). Looked up from germline, CDR1 is MDHEN and CDR2 is SYDVKM. The CDR3 is 13 amino acids. V was cut by 6 bases and J by 5 bases, with 13 bases left in between. The CDR3 coding sequence is TGTGCCAGCAGAGGCCAGGGAAGGGAGACCCAGTACTTC. Translating gives CASRGQGRETQYF.

This clonotype was counted between two and nine times. V usage is TRBV5-5 and J usage is TRBJ2-5, with 7 bases matching TRBD1. Germline V gives CDR1 SGHKS, CDR2 YYEKEE (reference sequence). The CDR3 length is 15 residues. V shed 4 bases, J shed 2 bases, and the junction held 8 bases outside the gene matches. The CDR3 coding sequence is TGTGCCAGCAGCCCCTGGACAGGACCGCAAGAGACCCAGTACTTC. Encoded protein: CASSPWTGPQETQYF.

The CDR3 DNA follows: TGTGCCAGCAGGGCAAGACTAGCGGGGCCCACCTACGAGCAGTACTTC. Protein sequence: CASRARLAGPTYEQYF. This rearrangement joins TRBV25-1 to TRBJ2-7; 11 nucleotides line up with TRBD2. The CDR3 sequence is 16 residues long. Germline V gene lookup returns CDR1 MGHDK and CDR2 SYGVNS. V shed 6 bases and J 2 bases; nucleotides not matched to a gene: 9.

In its sample, this clonotype was seen many times. The chain has TRBV20-1 and TRBJ2-5; D perhaps matches TRBD2 (6 bases). CDR1 is DFQATT and CDR2 is SNEGSKA in the germline V gene (reference sequence). The CDR3 has 17 residues. V gave up 2 bases and J gave up 4 bases, with 23 bases separating them. The CDR3 coding sequence is TGCAGTGCTAGATCATGGGACTTGGGGAGGAAAGGAGAGACCCAGTACTTC. It codes for CSARSWDLGRKGETQYF.